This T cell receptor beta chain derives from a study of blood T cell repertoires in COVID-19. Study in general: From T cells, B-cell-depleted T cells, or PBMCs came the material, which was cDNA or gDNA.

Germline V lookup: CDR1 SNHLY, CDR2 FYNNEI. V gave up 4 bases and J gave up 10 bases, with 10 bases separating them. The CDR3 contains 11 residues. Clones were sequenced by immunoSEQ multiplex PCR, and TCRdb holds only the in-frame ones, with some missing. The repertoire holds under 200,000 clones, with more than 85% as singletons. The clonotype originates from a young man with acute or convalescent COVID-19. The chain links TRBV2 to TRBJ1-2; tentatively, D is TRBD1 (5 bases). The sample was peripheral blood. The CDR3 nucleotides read TGTGCCAGCAGTGGGGGGGATAACTACACCTTC. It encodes CASSGGDNYTF.